Below, 27 T cell receptor beta chains from the same sample are listed, as sequenced in a study of vaccination and CD4 T cells after COVID-19. The antigens for these receptors are not known. Cultured CD4+ T cells had their DNA profiled by the Oncomine TCR Beta short-read assay. TCRdb itself ran the PCR reads through MiXCR, one entry per CDR3 protein. The table lists 18,000 or so distinct CDR3 sequences, roughly half of them singletons. As for treatment: roughly 10-day PBMC culture with coronavirus spike peptide pools or control peptides (ViraFEST assay). Sequencing input: CD4+ T cells from blood, cultured in vitro. The source is a human donor who had recovered from COVID-19.

The gene calls are TRBV6-5 and TRBJ2-1, with 15 bases fitting TRBD2. This CDR3 comprises 15 residues. The germline V gene encodes CDR1 MNHEY and CDR2 SVGAGI. With 2 bases clipped from V and 9 bases from J, the junction kept 2 bases outside the gene matches. The chain's CDR3 is CASSYGGLAGGEQFF. The CDR3 nucleotides are TGTGCCAGCAGTTACGGGGGACTAGCGGGAGGTGAGCAGTTCTTC.

The chain is built from TRBV20-1 and TRBJ2-5, with D unclear. The V end was cut by 1 base, the J end by 1 base, with 4 bases between. The CDR3 runs to 12 residues. Looked up from germline, CDR1 is DFQATT and CDR2 is SNEGSKA (reference sequence). The DNA for the CDR3 is TGCAGTGCTAGAGGGAGCCAAGAGACCCAGTACTTC. Its protein is CSARGSQETQYF.

In nucleotides, the CDR3 is TGCAGTGCTATCAGACAGGGACAGGGTATGAGCAATCAGCCCCAGCATTTT. Protein: CSAIRQGQGMSNQPQHF. This chain uses TRBV20-1 with TRBJ1-5, with 9 bases aligning to TRBD1. CDR1 is DFQATT, CDR2 SNEGSKA, per germline (reference sequence). V was clipped by 4 bases and J by 1 base; unmatched bases: 11. CDR3 length: 17 amino acids.

This clonotype was seen only a few times. The J gene is TRBJ1-1, the V gene TRBV6-1; 7 bases are a match to TRBD1. The CDR3 is 14 amino acids. The germline V gene encodes CDR1 MNHNS and CDR2 SASEGT. V was clipped by 6 bases and J by 7 bases; unmatched bases: 11. CDR3: CASSSGTAKLEAFF. DNA of the CDR3: TGTGCCAGCAGCTCTGGGACAGCGAAACTTGAAGCTTTCTTT.

The gene calls are TRBV20-1 and TRBJ1-5; 8 bases agree with TRBD1. Unmatched junction bases numbered 14, after V lost 3 bases and J lost 7 bases. Looked up from germline, CDR1 is DFQATT and CDR2 is SNEGSKA (reference sequence). The CDR3 contains 16 residues. For the CDR3, the DNA is TGCAGTGCTAGGGACGTGGACAGGGAAAGGGGGCAGCCCCAGCATTTT. Translating it yields CSARDVDRERGQPQHF.

This clonotype was counted between two and nine times. The chain has TRBV11-3 and TRBJ1-1; D is uncertain. The CDR3 consists of 14 residues. Germline loops: CDR1 SGHNT, CDR2 YENEEA. Trimming removed 0 bases at V and 0 bases at J, with 5 bases between. The CDR3 coding sequence is TGTGCCAGCAGCTTAGATACGCTGAACACTGAAGCTTTCTTT. Its protein product is CASSLDTLNTEAFF.

V and J are TRBV27 and TRBJ1-1; TRBD1 is a possible D gene (5 bases). The CDR3 has 17 amino acids. Trimming removed 6 bases at V and 0 bases at J, with 20 bases between. The germline V gene has CDR1 MNHEY and CDR2 SMNVEV (reference sequence). The CDR3 DNA follows: TGTGCCAGCAGCACCGCTGGGGATAAGGGGATGAACACTGAAGCTTTCTTT. Protein sequence: CASSTAGDKGMNTEAFF.

This clonotype was counted only a few times. The CDR3 loop reads CASSSQETQYF. In nucleotides, the CDR3 is TGTGCCAGCAGCTCTCAAGAGACCCAGTACTTC. This chain uses TRBV7-9 with TRBJ2-5; no definite D call. The CDR3 extends over 11 amino acids. The V gene's germline CDR1 is SEHNR and CDR2 FQNEAQ (reference sequence). Trimming removed 4 bases at V and 2 bases at J, with 2 bases between.

The J gene is TRBJ2-3, the V gene TRBV11-2; D could derive from TRBD1 or TRBD2 (6 bases each). Between the trimmed V and J ends, which lost 2 bases and 4 bases, there was a span of 10 bases. Germline V gene data show CDR1 as SGHAT and CDR2 as FQNNGV. The length of the CDR3 is 14 residues. The CDR3 reads CASSLLGGADTQYF. CDR3 DNA: TGTGCCAGCAGCTTACTGGGGGGCGCAGATACGCAGTATTTT.

The chain has TRBV10-3 and TRBJ1-1; D is possibly TRBD1 (5 bases). Trimming pared 7 bases from V and 1 base from J, leaving 13 bases between. The CDR3 consists of 14 residues. Germline loops: CDR1 ENHRY, CDR2 SYGVKD. The CDR3 protein is CAIIGGKRNTEAFF. As DNA, the CDR3 is TGTGCCATCATCGGGGGTAAGAGGAACACTGAAGCTTTCTTT.

This rearrangement joins TRBV12-3 or TRBV12-4 to TRBJ2-7; D might be TRBD1 (6 bases). The CDR3 runs 15 residues. V lost 2 bases, J lost 2 bases, and 13 bases lay in between. As DNA, the CDR3 is TGTGCCAGCAGTTTAACGGACAGAAGAGCCTACGAGCAGTACTTC. Its translation: CASSLTDRRAYEQYF.

This clonotype has just a few counts. The gene calls are TRBV20-1 and TRBJ1-1; TRBD1 is a possible D gene (5 bases). Germline V CDR1 and CDR2: DFQATT, SNEGSKA (reference sequence). V was cut by 5 bases and J by 0 bases, with 13 bases left in between. This CDR3 region has 14 residues. As DNA, the CDR3 is TGCAGTGCTCTCCCCCAGGGCGTGAACACTGAAGCTTTCTTT. Amino acid sequence: CSALPQGVNTEAFF.

This clonotype was detected only a few times. V gene TRBV10-1 combines with J gene TRBJ1-5; D might be TRBD1 (6 bases). The CDR3 is made up of 13 amino acids. Germline-derived CDR1 and CDR2 are WNHNN and SYGVQD (reference sequence). V was shortened by 5 bases and J by 2 bases, with 7 bases between the two germline ends. The CDR3 protein is CASSRQGNQPQHF. The CDR3, as DNA: TGCGCCAGCAGTCGACAGGGCAATCAGCCCCAGCATTTT.

The chain recombines TRBV5-1 with TRBJ2-5; no reliable D call. Germline CDR1 SGHRS, CDR2 YFSETQ. V was trimmed by 0 bases and J by 4 bases, leaving 10 bases between them. The CDR3 runs 14 residues. The CDR3 DNA follows: TGCGCCAGCAGCTTGGTACTTTTCCGAGAGACCCAGTACTTC. The encoded protein is CASSLVLFRETQYF.

In this sample, this clonotype turned up a few times. The gene calls are TRBV20-1 and TRBJ2-3, with 8 bases fitting TRBD2. The junction had 11 bases not matched to a gene; V was cut back by 5 bases and J by 4 bases. Germline V gene lookup returns CDR1 DFQATT and CDR2 SNEGSKA (reference sequence). CDR3 length equals 15 residues. DNA of the CDR3: TGCAGTGCTGAATCCGGGACTAGATATCCAGATACGCAGTATTTT. Translated, it gives CSAESGTRYPDTQYF.

This chain uses TRBV20-1 with TRBJ2-3, with 9 nucleotides matching TRBD2. The CDR3 is made up of 15 amino acids. After removal of 6 bases from V and 1 base from J, the junction contained 8 bases not matched to a gene. The germline V gene encodes CDR1 DFQATT and CDR2 SNEGSKA (reference sequence). The CDR3 DNA reads as TGCAGTGCCGGGGCGGGAGGGTACGGCACAGATACGCAGTATTTT. Its protein product is CSAGAGGYGTDTQYF.

The chain uses TRBV2 and TRBJ1-6; TRBD1 agrees at 11 bases. Losses at the gene ends were 8 bases for V and 3 bases for J; bases not matched to a gene: 3. The CDR3 has 15 amino acids. The germline gives CDR1 SNHLY, CDR2 FYNNEI. DNA for the CDR3: TGTGCCAGCGTTGGGACAGGGGGCTATAATTCACCCCTCCACTTT. Amino acids: CASVGTGGYNSPLHF.

The rearrangement uses TRBV27 and TRBJ2-1; 7 bases agree with TRBD1. V dropped 3 bases and J dropped 9; count of bases not matched to a gene: 14. The CDR3 has 16 amino acids. Germline V gene data show CDR1 as MNHEY and CDR2 as SMNVEV (reference sequence). The CDR3 DNA reads TGTGCCAGCAGTTTGAAGGGGGCCCCCCTACAAGGTGAGCAGTTCTTC. Its translation: CASSLKGAPLQGEQFF.

The gene calls are TRBV20-1 and TRBJ1-5, with D uncertain. Germline assignment: CDR1 DFQATT and CDR2 SNEGSKA (reference sequence). This CDR3 contains 13 residues. V gave up 5 bases and J gave up 3 bases, with 11 bases separating them. CDR3 coding DNA: TGCAGTGCTCCTACCGGGAACAATCAGCCCCAGCATTTT. It yields the protein CSAPTGNNQPQHF.

A few counts support this clonotype. The rearrangement links TRBV10-3 to TRBJ1-5; D uncertain. The CDR3 covers 14 residues. The V gene lost 0 bases and the J gene lost 3 bases, with 6 bases spanning the gap. In germline, CDR1 is ENHRY, CDR2 SYGVKD. In DNA, the CDR3 is TGTGCCATCAGTGAGTCGGAGTACAATCAGCCCCAGCATTTT. Amino acid sequence: CAISESEYNQPQHF.

The V gene is TRBV20-1, the J gene TRBJ1-6, with D unclear. The CDR3 extends over 14 amino acids. Germline CDR1 and CDR2: DFQATT and SNEGSKA (reference sequence). The V and J ends lost 6 bases and 1 base respectively, with 10 bases between them. DNA for the CDR3: TGCAGTGCCCCCCAAGGGTCCTATAATTCACCCCTCCACTTT. This sequence encodes CSAPQGSYNSPLHF.

This clonotype has a single count. The chain combines TRBV24-1 with TRBJ2-6; 9 nucleotides line up with TRBD2. CDR1 is KGHDR and CDR2 is SFDVKD in the germline V gene. Trimming at V came to 0 bases and at J to 0 bases, leaving 8 bases not matched to a gene. The CDR3 has 20 residues. CDR3 bases: TGTGCCACCAGTGATTTGAGGCTAGCGGGACCCCTCTCTGGGGCCAACGTCCTGACTTTC. It translates to CATSDLRLAGPLSGANVLTF.

This clonotype was picked up a small number of times. The chain has TRBV20-1 and TRBJ1-5; D is unclear. Trimming stripped 0 bases from V and 13 bases from J, with 16 bases between. The CDR3 runs to 13 residues. The germline V gene has CDR1 DFQATT and CDR2 SNEGSKA (reference sequence). The CDR3 DNA reads as TGCAGTGCTAGAGATCCCAGTACTCTCAGGCAGCATTTT. Amino acid sequence: CSARDPSTLRQHF.

This clonotype has only a few counts. This chain connects TRBV6-1 to TRBJ2-7; D is possibly TRBD2 (5 bases). Germline loops: CDR1 MNHNS, CDR2 SASEGT. Trimming removed 8 bases at V and 6 bases at J, with 14 bases between. This CDR3 is built from 12 residues. The CDR3 here is CASLRVFGEQYF. CDR3 sequence (DNA): TGTGCCAGCTTGCGGGTATTTGGCGAGCAGTACTTC.

The genes are TRBV29-1 and TRBJ2-5; maybe TRBD1 (6 bases). The V gene's germline CDR1 is SQVTM and CDR2 ANQGSEA. This CDR3 contains 14 residues. The germline V and J ends were trimmed by 3 bases and 4 bases, with 15 bases remaining between them. The CDR3 nucleotides are TGCAGCGTTGAGAAGTACAGGGACCTAGAGACCCAGTACTTC. Translating it yields CSVEKYRDLETQYF.

The V gene is TRBV28, the J gene TRBJ2-1, with 8 bases that match TRBD2. CDR1 MDHEN and CDR2 SYDVKM come from the germline V gene. V dropped 7 bases and J dropped 2; count of bases not matched to a gene: 7. The CDR3 runs to 15 residues. In DNA form, the CDR3 reads TGTGCCAGCATTATAAGCGGGAGAGCCTACAATGAGCAGTTCTTC. This translates into CASIISGRAYNEQFF.

This chain connects TRBV7-9 to TRBJ2-7; the match to TRBD2 covers 7 bases. The CDR3 is 12 amino acids. The V segment lost 5 bases and the J segment 7 bases; nucleotides outside the gene matches: 5. The V gene's germline CDR1 is SEHNR and CDR2 FQNEAQ (reference sequence). The CDR3 protein is CASSATAGEQYF. The CDR3 coding sequence is TGTGCCAGCAGCGCAACAGCGGGAGAGCAGTACTTC.